Listed below are T cell receptor beta chains from one sample, sequenced in a study of T cells in Graves' hyperthyroidism and ophthalmopathy. TCRdb re-derived calls from the multiplex PCR reads in MiXCR, one entry per CDR3 protein. The repertoire holds about 480,000 distinct CDR3 sequences, with about 20% as singletons. Sequences were obtained from blood. Receptors were obtained from a woman aged 65 to 85 with Graves' ophthalmopathy. Each CDR3 is given with its conserved first and last residue. A D gene is named only where the DNA matches it firmly. The size entry is marked missing in some rows and otherwise reads once, few, many or a size class.

TRBV20-1	once	TRBD2	TRBJ2-7	TGCAGTGCTAGAGATGTGGGACTAGCGGCTTACGAGCAGTACTTC	CSARDVGLAAYEQYF
TRBV30	few	.	TRBJ2-7	TGTGCCTGGAAAGTTCAGGGAAAGAACGGGCAGTACTTC	CAWKVQGKNGQYF
TRBV6-5	many	.	TRBJ2-3	TGTGCCAGCAGTTACTCAGCCCAGCTCACAGATACGCAGTATTTT	CASSYSAQLTDTQYF
TRBV19	.	TRBD2	TRBJ2-7	TGTGCCAGTAGTATTCAGAGCGGGAGTTTCTCCGAGCAGTACTTC	CASSIQSGSFSEQYF
TRBV7-9	.	.	TRBJ1-1	TGTGCCAGCAGCTTCCGTGGGGCGACTAAAGCTTTCTTT	CASSFRGATKAFF
TRBV6-1	many	.	TRBJ1-1	TGTGCCAGCAGTACCTTTGGCGGGAACACTGAAGCTTTCTTT	CASSTFGGNTEAFF
TRBV6-1	.	TRBD1	TRBJ1-4	TGTGCCAGCAGGATAGTCCAGGGGGGAAATGAAAAACTGTTTTTT	CASRIVQGGNEKLFF
TRBV6-1	.	.	TRBJ2-3	TGTGCCAGCAGCGCGGAGGGGGGTACGCAGTATTTT	CASSAEGGTQYF
TRBV28	.	TRBD1	TRBJ1-5	TGTGCCAGCAGGCGCCCGGGGACAGGGGTGGGTCAGCCCCAGCATTTT	CASRRPGTGVGQPQHF
TRBV6-1	few	.	TRBJ2-7	TGTGCCAGCGTGGGAGCGCGTTGGCACGAGCAGTACTTC	CASVGARWHEQYF
TRBV9	few	.	TRBJ1-1	TGTGCCAGCAGCGTAGTGGGGTCCACTGAAGCTTTCTTT	CASSVVGSTEAFF
TRBV12-3/TRBV12-4	.	.	TRBJ1-4	TGTGCCAGCAGTTTTTGGACTAATGAAAAACTGTTTTTT	CASSFWTNEKLFF
TRBV20-1	.	.	TRBJ2-3	TGCAGTGCTATCGGGACCCAACGGGGCACAGATACGCAGTATTTT	CSAIGTQRGTDTQYF
TRBV28	.	.	TRBJ1-6	TGTGCCAGCGAGGGGGGAGGACGCTCACCCCTCCACTTT	CASEGGGRSPLHF
TRBV7-2	few	.	TRBJ1-4	TGTGCCAGCAGCTTAGCTTGGACAGCTGAAAAACTGTTTTTT	CASSLAWTAEKLFF
TRBV30	few	.	TRBJ1-1	TGTGCCTGGAGGGAGGGGAGGGGAATTGGCGTGAACACTGAAGCTTTCTTT	CAWREGRGIGVNTEAFF
TRBV28	.	TRBD1	TRBJ1-2	TGTGCCAGCCAGTCGATAGGGGGCCGGGGCTACACCTTC	CASQSIGGRGYTF
TRBV10-3	.	TRBD2	TRBJ2-1	TGTGCCCACAGACAGCGGGATAGCTATGAGCAGTTCTTC	CAHRQRDSYEQFF
TRBV18	.	.	TRBJ1-2	TGTGCCAGCTCACCAATGGACACGAACTATGGCTACACCTTC	CASSPMDTNYGYTF
TRBV12-3/TRBV12-4	many	.	TRBJ1-1	TGTGCCAGCAGAATAGGGGGACAAATAGCTTTCTTT	CASRIGGQIAFF
TRBV2	many	TRBD1	TRBJ2-7	TGTGCCAGCATGAAGGACAGGAGCTCCTACGAGCAGTACTTC	CASMKDRSSYEQYF
TRBV20-1	.	.	TRBJ1-3	TGCAGTGCTAGGGCCTCCTCTGGAAACACCATATATTTT	CSARASSGNTIYF
TRBV6-4	.	.	TRBJ1-1	TGTGCCAGAGAGGGCCACCCCTTGAACACTGAAGCTTTCTTT	CAREGHPLNTEAFF
TRBV28	few	.	TRBJ2-7	TGTGCCACCCGGGACACCTATGCCGAGGAGCAGTACTTC	CATRDTYAEEQYF
TRBV28	.	TRBD2	TRBJ2-1	TGTGCCAGCAGTCCACGACTAGCGGGAGGGGGATATGAGCAGTTCTTC	CASSPRLAGGGYEQFF
TRBV19	once	.	TRBJ2-3	TGTGCCAGTACCTCAAGGGGGACATACTCTAGCACAGATACGCAGTATTTT	CASTSRGTYSSTDTQYF
TRBV28	.	.	TRBJ2-1	TGTGCCAGCAGTCCGATCGGGCGGACCCTTGGTGAGCAGTTCTTC	CASSPIGRTLGEQFF
TRBV19	.	.	TRBJ2-7	TGTGCCAGTAGTATGCACGGATCCTACGAGCAGTACTTC	CASSMHGSYEQYF
TRBV12-3/TRBV12-4	many	.	TRBJ2-3	TGTGCCAGCAAGTGGAACACCTACACAGATACGCAGTATTTT	CASKWNTYTDTQYF
TRBV20-1	.	TRBD1	TRBJ1-5	TGCAGTGCTAGACGCCAGGGGGTTCCTAGCAATCAGCCCCAGCATTTT	CSARRQGVPSNQPQHF
TRBV11-2	.	.	TRBJ2-1	TGTGCCAGCGTACTAGTGGGGGGAAATGAGCAGTTCTTC	CASVLVGGNEQFF
TRBV10-2	few	.	TRBJ2-1	TGCGCCATCCATACGGGACTCAGTCGTGGTGAGCAGTTCTTC	CAIHTGLSRGEQFF
TRBV9	.	.	TRBJ2-7	TGTGCCAGCAGCGTAGATGGAGGCGAGCAGTACTTC	CASSVDGGEQYF
TRBV15	few	.	TRBJ1-2	TGTGCCACCAGCAGGGTGGGGCGGCACACCTTC	CATSRVGRHTF
TRBV7-3	.	TRBD2	TRBJ2-2	TGTGCCAGCAGACCGGGACTAGCGGCTCTTACCGGGGAGCTGTTTTTT	CASRPGLAALTGELFF
TRBV28	many	.	TRBJ1-4	TGTGCCAGCAGTTTAACAGGGTTGCGAGAAAAACTGTTTTTT	CASSLTGLREKLFF
TRBV3-1	many	.	TRBJ1-1	TGTGCCAGCAGCCAAGTTACGGGGGGGACTGAAGCTTTCTTT	CASSQVTGGTEAFF
TRBV14	few	.	TRBJ1-2	TGTGCCAGCAGCCGGCTCGGTTCCGCCGGGGGCTACACCTTC	CASSRLGSAGGYTF
TRBV7-2	.	.	TRBJ2-1	TGTGCCAGCAGCTTAGGGCAAACGGGAGTGGCGGGTAATGAGCAGTTCTTC	CASSLGQTGVAGNEQFF
TRBV28	few	.	TRBJ2-7	TGTGCCAGCCCCCCCAGCGGCGGGGACGGAGGCCACGAGCAGTACTTC	CASPPSGGDGGHEQYF